This T cell receptor beta chain was found in a study of shared clonotypes between healthy human individuals. Study-wide background: The plates for each donor numbered three CD4 naive, three CD4 memory, two CD8 naive and one CD8 memory. General study findings and limits: Naive subsets, compared against memory subsets, generally had larger estimated richness values.

Authors' methods: ImmunoSEQ yielded junction-only sequences lacking quality scores, so filtering differed. Profiling relied on immunoSEQ multiplex PCR, and the TCRdb table lists in-frame clones only, not all of them. The V and J calls and clone size were taken over from that table, and D and trimming were inferred from the DNA. The sample includes roughly 500,000 clones, roughly 95% of them seen just once. In regard to this clone: Its target is unknown.

Caucasian adults living in Nashville, Tennessee, provided all samples. CDR1 is LNHDA and CDR2 is SQIVND in the germline V gene (reference sequence). The CDR3 is 16 residues long. V shed 6 bases and J shed 1 base, with 17 bases lying between them. Sequenced input: naive CD4+ T cells sorted from blood. Sample subset: CD45RA+ positively selected. This chain connects TRBV19 to TRBJ2-3; no firm D call. This receptor was obtained from a woman in her 30s in good health. The CDR3 reads CASRPLGSAGTDTQYF. The CDR3 nucleotides read TGTGCCAGTAGGCCCCTGGGAAGCGCTGGCACAGATACGCAGTATTTT.